The sequence of this T cell receptor beta chain was determined in a study of T cell repertoires in cytomegalovirus infection. Study background: Public signatures in TCR beta pointed to CMV infection and matching HLA type.

The CDR3 spans 14 residues. Deletions cut 3 bases from V and 5 bases from J, with 11 bases between. Per the germline V gene, CDR1 is MDHEN and CDR2 is SYDVKM. Study observations and caveats: Clonotypes of TCR beta that were HLA-C-restricted and CMV-specific dominated the ex vivo response. Public TCR beta family frequency separated CMV-and-HLA carriers, including in an independent cohort.

Regarding this clonotype: Its antigen is unidentified.

Each CDR3 protein gets one entry after TCRdb re-called the reads with MiXCR. There are about 120,000 distinct CDR3 sequences in the sample; 10% occur only once, and roughly 31% lies in the top ten. The chain combines TRBV28 with TRBJ2-1; D is unclear. The material sequenced was PBMCs, sequenced either directly or after in vitro stimulation (not recorded which). The receptor was derived from a human donor in good health (CMV status not recorded). Some clones in this sample may be carry-over from other donors' samples. The CDR3 loop reads CASSFDPLHNEQFF. CDR3 nucleotide sequence: TGTGCCAGCAGTTTCGATCCGTTGCACAATGAGCAGTTCTTC.